The subject of this entry is one TCR beta chain. The data are from a study of T cells after yellow fever vaccination. The CDR3 sequence is 13 residues long. CDR1 SGHRS and CDR2 YFSETQ come from the germline V gene. Trimming cost V 4 bases and J 4 bases, with 11 bases left between them. TCRdb reprocessed the 5' RACE reads with MiXCR, giving one entry per CDR3 protein. This sample yields some 170,000 distinct CDR3 sequences, of which around 9.7% are seen a single time; around 33% belongs to the top ten. The genes are TRBV5-1 and TRBJ1-1; D ambiguous. Here the sequenced sample was CD8+ T cells sorted from PBMCs, taken 45 days after the yellow fever booster vaccination. This clonotype was sampled from a man aged 18 to 30 who received the YFV17D yellow fever vaccine. The CDR3 region is CASSLNRGTEAFF. CDR3 nucleotides: TGCGCCAGCAGCCTAAACCGGGGCACTGAAGCTTTCTTT.